This TCR beta chain stems from a study of response to subunit inactivated influenza vaccine (dated by TCRdb to about 2018). A note on the overall study: Deep quantitative T cell receptor repertoire profiling was used in the study to track responses to a trivalent subunit inactivated influenza vaccine.

The library relied on RT-PCR. Sequencing took place on an Illumina HiSeq 2500. In TCRdb, the public reads were trimmed at Q25 with fastp and aligned with MiXCR, with productive beta chains retained. Identical CDR3 protein sequences are pooled into one entry, listed with their most common genes and DNA. The sample contains 450,000 to 600,000 distinct CDR3 sequences, roughly 7.6% of them found a single time. The top ten clonotypes cover roughly 14% of the sample. General conclusions and limits of the study: It was suggested by the authors that each seasonal influenza vaccination may recruit only a limited number of new T cells.

There are a few counts of this clonotype. Its antigen has not been determined. The sample holds no much larger clone one base away, and base qualities are not on file. Trimming leaves V shorter by 0 bases and J shorter by 8 bases, with the junction holding 1 base beyond the gene matches. The CDR1 and CDR2 encoded by the germline V gene are SGDLS and YYNGEE. From the cysteine up to the phenylalanine, the CDR3 has a length of 13 residues. Here the CDR3 DNA is all that survives: 39 bases in frame from base 1. The chain is made from TRBV9 and TRBJ2-1; 8 of the junction bases match TRBD2. The sequencing here drew on PBMCs from blood, taken around 2 years after vaccination. This clonotype was sampled from a man between 50 and 75 years old who received an inactivated influenza vaccine. Donor details come from another sample of the same person, matched by shared clones. The DNA is TGTGCCAGCAGCGTAGGACTAGCGTATGAGCAGTTCTTC. It specifies CASSVGLAYEQFF.